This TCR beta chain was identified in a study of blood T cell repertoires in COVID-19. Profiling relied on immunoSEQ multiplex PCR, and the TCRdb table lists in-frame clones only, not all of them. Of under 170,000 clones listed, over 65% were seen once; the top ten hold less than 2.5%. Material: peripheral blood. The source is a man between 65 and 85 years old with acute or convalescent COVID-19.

CDR3 sequence: CATRKQGDTGELFF. CDR3 in DNA: TGTGCCACCAGAAAACAGGGCGACACCGGGGAGCTGTTTTTT. This chain links TRBV24-1 with TRBJ2-2, with D possibly matching TRBD1 (6 bases). Trimming stripped 7 bases from V and 3 bases from J, with 11 bases between. The CDR3 has 14 amino acids. Germline loops: CDR1 KGHDR, CDR2 SFDVKD.